This TCR beta chain was identified during a study of early T cells in non-severe SARS-CoV-2 infection. Study-level information: Chains stayed unpaired after sequencing of bulk RNA from unsorted whole blood.

Study-wide points: The matching step, a VDJdb search, favored anti-spike CD8 responses and missed private and CD4 specificities.

Trimming left V 3 bases short and J 1 base short, with 6 bases between. CDR3 length: 13 amino acids. Germline V lookup: CDR1 KGHSH, CDR2 LQKENI. Molecules of cDNA were individually given unique molecular identifiers that were attached to them. In TCRdb, the 5' RACE reads were re-called with MiXCR into one record per CDR3 protein. The sample includes fewer than 40,000 distinct CDR3 sequences, 6% to 7.5% of them seen just once. This clonotype occurred many times. What it binds is unknown. The specimen was whole blood, collected at baseline. The chain couples TRBV18 to TRBJ1-1; D is ambiguous. The clonotype was recovered from an adult who was a healthcare worker with PCR-confirmed SARS-CoV-2 infection or an uninfected control (not recorded which). In DNA form, the CDR3 reads TGTGCCAGCTCACCGGGCGGGAACACTGAAGCTTTCTTT. Its protein product is CASSPGGNTEAFF.